A selection of T cell receptor beta chains follows, all from one sample in a study of CD8 T cells in Susac syndrome. One entry per CDR3 protein results from TCRdb running MiXCR on the immunoSEQ multiplex PCR reads. The sample lists a few hundred thousand distinct CDR3 sequences, about 90% occurring once. The sample was CD4+ T cells from PBMCs. These receptors were obtained from a human donor with multiple sclerosis. The CDR3 runs from the conserved cysteine through the conserved F or W. Each record gives: clone size, D gene, J gene, V gene, CDR3 protein, CDR3 DNA. D genes are given only for firm matches. Not every row has a clone size; where given, it reads once, few, many or a size class.

clone_size: -
d_call: -
j_call: TRBJ2-1
v_call: TRBV24-1
cdr3_aa: CATSDRRGTRAYNEQFF
cdr3_nt: TGTGCCACCAGTGACCGCCGAGGGACGAGGGCCTACAATGAGCAGTTCTTC

clone_size: -
d_call: -
j_call: TRBJ1-3
v_call: TRBV7-2
cdr3_aa: CASSLVQGSGNTIYF
cdr3_nt: TGTGCCAGCAGCTTAGTGCAGGGGTCCGGAAACACCATATATTTT

clone_size: -
d_call: TRBD1
j_call: TRBJ1-5
v_call: TRBV19
cdr3_aa: CASSWGGDRGNQPQHF
cdr3_nt: TGTGCCAGTAGTTGGGGGGGGGACAGGGGAAATCAGCCCCAGCATTTT

clone_size: -
d_call: TRBD1
j_call: TRBJ1-1
v_call: TRBV29-1
cdr3_aa: CSVSPGTGLTEAFF
cdr3_nt: TGCAGCGTTTCCCCCGGGACAGGGCTCACTGAAGCTTTCTTT

clone_size: -
d_call: TRBD1
j_call: TRBJ1-4
v_call: TRBV25-1
cdr3_aa: CASSPAGTGGEKLFF
cdr3_nt: TGTGCCAGCAGCCCAGCCGGGACAGGGGGTGAAAAACTGTTTTTT

clone_size: -
d_call: -
j_call: TRBJ2-3
v_call: TRBV7-9
cdr3_aa: CASSRDNGADTQYF
cdr3_nt: TGTGCCAGCAGCCGGGATAACGGGGCTGATACGCAGTATTTT

clone_size: -
d_call: -
j_call: TRBJ1-5
v_call: TRBV12-3/TRBV12-4
cdr3_aa: CASSPDGGGRPQHF
cdr3_nt: TGTGCCAGCAGTCCGGACGGCGGCGGGAGGCCCCAGCATTTT

clone_size: -
d_call: TRBD2
j_call: TRBJ2-7
v_call: TRBV28
cdr3_aa: CASSSPIAGSYEQYF
cdr3_nt: TGTGCCAGCAGTTCTCCTATAGCGGGATCCTACGAGCAGTACTTC

clone_size: -
d_call: TRBD2
j_call: TRBJ2-3
v_call: TRBV25-1
cdr3_aa: CASGTSNTDTQYF
cdr3_nt: TGTGCCAGCGGGACTAGTAACACAGATACGCAGTATTTT

clone_size: -
d_call: -
j_call: TRBJ1-1
v_call: TRBV29-1
cdr3_aa: CSVDPHAGRTEAFF
cdr3_nt: TGCAGCGTTGACCCTCACGCAGGGAGGACTGAAGCTTTCTTT

clone_size: -
d_call: -
j_call: TRBJ2-6
v_call: TRBV24-1
cdr3_aa: CATSPGVGRGNTGANVLTF
cdr3_nt: TGTGCCACCAGTCCAGGCGTCGGCAGGGGAAACACTGGGGCCAACGTCCTGACTTTC

clone_size: -
d_call: -
j_call: TRBJ1-1
v_call: TRBV7-6
cdr3_aa: CASAQGSRFSTEAFF
cdr3_nt: TGTGCCAGCGCGCAGGGGTCGCGTTTTAGCACTGAAGCTTTCTTT

clone_size: -
d_call: TRBD1
j_call: TRBJ2-2
v_call: TRBV25-1
cdr3_aa: CASRADRKTGELFF
cdr3_nt: TGTGCCAGCAGGGCGGACAGGAAAACCGGGGAGCTGTTTTTT

clone_size: -
d_call: TRBD1
j_call: TRBJ1-5
v_call: TRBV6-1
cdr3_aa: CASTGTDANSNQPQHF
cdr3_nt: TGTGCCAGCACCGGGACAGACGCAAATAGCAATCAGCCCCAGCATTTT

clone_size: -
d_call: -
j_call: TRBJ2-4
v_call: TRBV12-3/TRBV12-4
cdr3_aa: CASSLSGIAKNIQYF
cdr3_nt: TGTGCCAGCAGTTTATCAGGCATAGCCAAAAACATTCAGTACTTC

clone_size: -
d_call: TRBD1
j_call: TRBJ2-5
v_call: TRBV10-2
cdr3_aa: CASSHDRVGTQYF
cdr3_nt: TGCGCCAGCAGTCACGACAGGGTGGGGACCCAGTACTTC

clone_size: -
d_call: -
j_call: TRBJ2-6
v_call: TRBV5-1
cdr3_aa: CASSWVPAANVLTF
cdr3_nt: TGCGCCAGCAGCTGGGTTCCGGCGGCCAACGTCCTGACTTTC

clone_size: -
d_call: -
j_call: TRBJ1-4
v_call: TRBV30
cdr3_aa: CAWSVQLGGEKLFF
cdr3_nt: TGTGCCTGGAGTGTACAGTTGGGGGGTGAAAAACTGTTTTTT

clone_size: -
d_call: TRBD1
j_call: TRBJ1-1
v_call: TRBV29-1
cdr3_aa: CSVALRTGGNTEAFF
cdr3_nt: TGCAGCGTTGCCCTCCGGACAGGGGGAAACACTGAAGCTTTCTTT

clone_size: once
d_call: -
j_call: TRBJ2-7
v_call: TRBV6-5
cdr3_aa: CASSWAGGPSRRYF
cdr3_nt: TGTGCCAGCAGTTGGGCCGGGGGGCCTTCTCGTAGGTACTTC

clone_size: -
d_call: -
j_call: TRBJ1-1
v_call: TRBV5-1
cdr3_aa: CASSLDVNTEAFF
cdr3_nt: TGTGCCAGCAGCTTGGATGTGAACACTGAAGCTTTCTTT

clone_size: once
d_call: TRBD2
j_call: TRBJ2-1
v_call: TRBV18
cdr3_aa: CASSLGTSGDNEQFF
cdr3_nt: TGTGCCAGCTCACTCGGGACTAGCGGGGACAATGAGCAGTTCTTC

clone_size: -
d_call: -
j_call: TRBJ2-5
v_call: TRBV10-2
cdr3_aa: CASSEPDSVGETQYF
cdr3_nt: TGCGCCAGCAGTGAGCCCGACTCCGTGGGGGAGACCCAGTACTTC

clone_size: -
d_call: -
j_call: TRBJ2-3
v_call: TRBV9
cdr3_aa: CASSVEGVGGLGLDTQYF
cdr3_nt: TGTGCCAGCAGCGTAGAGGGGGTGGGTGGACTAGGGTTGGATACGCAGTATTTT

clone_size: -
d_call: TRBD2
j_call: TRBJ2-1
v_call: TRBV18
cdr3_aa: CASSPLLAGGYNEQFF
cdr3_nt: TGTGCCAGCTCACCTCTACTAGCGGGGGGGTACAATGAGCAGTTCTTC

clone_size: -
d_call: -
j_call: TRBJ1-5
v_call: TRBV20-1
cdr3_aa: CSARDGPSNQPQHF
cdr3_nt: TGCAGTGCTAGGGATGGCCCTAGCAATCAGCCCCAGCATTTT

clone_size: -
d_call: TRBD2
j_call: TRBJ2-3
v_call: TRBV7-2
cdr3_aa: CASSLEGTSPDTQYF
cdr3_nt: TGTGCCAGCAGCTTAGAAGGGACTAGCCCAGATACGCAGTATTTT

clone_size: -
d_call: -
j_call: TRBJ2-1
v_call: TRBV7-6
cdr3_aa: CASSLGTGLSSYNEQFF
cdr3_nt: TGTGCCAGCAGCTTAGGCACGGGACTTAGCTCCTACAATGAGCAGTTCTTC

clone_size: -
d_call: TRBD2
j_call: TRBJ2-7
v_call: TRBV6-2/TRBV6-3
cdr3_aa: CASSYSTSGSAEQYF
cdr3_nt: TGTGCCAGCAGTTACTCGACTAGCGGGAGTGCCGAGCAGTACTTC

clone_size: -
d_call: TRBD1
j_call: TRBJ2-3
v_call: TRBV7-2
cdr3_aa: CASSPPGQAYTQYF
cdr3_nt: TGTGCCAGCAGCCCACCTGGACAGGCCTATACGCAGTATTTT

clone_size: -
d_call: TRBD2
j_call: TRBJ2-1
v_call: TRBV6-2/TRBV6-3
cdr3_aa: CASSYSPSGGAQFF
cdr3_nt: TGTGCCAGCAGTTACTCTCCTAGCGGGGGGGCGCAGTTCTTC

clone_size: -
d_call: TRBD1
j_call: TRBJ1-2
v_call: TRBV19
cdr3_aa: CASSIRDSYGYTF
cdr3_nt: TGTGCCAGTAGTATCCGGGACAGCTATGGCTACACCTTC

clone_size: -
d_call: -
j_call: TRBJ2-3
v_call: TRBV24-1
cdr3_aa: CATSDPLAGDTQYF
cdr3_nt: TGTGCCACCAGTGATCCCTTGGCCGGAGATACGCAGTATTTT

clone_size: -
d_call: -
j_call: TRBJ1-1
v_call: TRBV11-2
cdr3_aa: CASSLDGRATEAFF
cdr3_nt: TGTGCCAGCAGCTTAGATGGCAGGGCCACTGAAGCTTTCTTT

clone_size: -
d_call: -
j_call: TRBJ2-3
v_call: TRBV24-1
cdr3_aa: CATSDPATDTQYF
cdr3_nt: TGTGCCACCAGTGATCCGGCCACAGATACGCAGTATTTT

clone_size: -
d_call: TRBD1
j_call: TRBJ1-1
v_call: TRBV30
cdr3_aa: CAWRARTGHANTEAFF
cdr3_nt: TGTGCCTGGAGAGCCAGGACAGGGCACGCGAACACTGAAGCTTTCTTT

clone_size: -
d_call: TRBD2
j_call: TRBJ2-1
v_call: TRBV7-9
cdr3_aa: CASSELANEQFF
cdr3_nt: TGTGCCAGCAGCGAACTAGCGAATGAGCAGTTCTTC

clone_size: -
d_call: TRBD1
j_call: TRBJ2-2
v_call: TRBV20-1
cdr3_aa: CSARPIGQGAGELFF
cdr3_nt: TGCAGTGCTAGGCCTATAGGGCAGGGGGCCGGGGAGCTGTTTTTT

clone_size: -
d_call: -
j_call: TRBJ1-4
v_call: TRBV30
cdr3_aa: CAWGGAGVATNEKLFF
cdr3_nt: TGTGCCTGGGGGGGTGCCGGGGTGGCAACTAATGAAAAACTGTTTTTT

clone_size: -
d_call: -
j_call: TRBJ1-1
v_call: TRBV29-1
cdr3_aa: CSAGAGMNTEAFF
cdr3_nt: TGCAGCGCTGGGGCAGGAATGAACACTGAAGCTTTCTTT

clone_size: -
d_call: -
j_call: TRBJ1-5
v_call: TRBV6-1
cdr3_aa: CASRGSPAHNQPQHF
cdr3_nt: TGTGCCAGCAGGGGGTCGCCCGCTCACAATCAGCCCCAGCATTTT

clone_size: -
d_call: TRBD2
j_call: TRBJ2-3
v_call: TRBV3-1
cdr3_aa: CASSGLAGNTDTQYF
cdr3_nt: TGTGCCAGCAGCGGACTAGCGGGAAACACAGATACGCAGTATTTT

clone_size: -
d_call: -
j_call: TRBJ1-5
v_call: TRBV20-1
cdr3_aa: CSARANSGFNQPQHF
cdr3_nt: TGCAGTGCTAGAGCTAACAGTGGCTTCAATCAGCCCCAGCATTTT

clone_size: -
d_call: TRBD1
j_call: TRBJ1-4
v_call: TRBV4-3
cdr3_aa: CASSPSGTAEKLFF
cdr3_nt: TGCGCCAGCAGCCCATCCGGGACAGCTGAAAAACTGTTTTTT

clone_size: -
d_call: TRBD1
j_call: TRBJ2-7
v_call: TRBV28
cdr3_aa: CASSLAGGNSYEQYF
cdr3_nt: TGTGCCAGCAGTCTTGCAGGGGGCAACTCCTACGAGCAGTACTTC

clone_size: -
d_call: -
j_call: TRBJ2-1
v_call: TRBV7-3
cdr3_aa: CASSPGPSRPNGQFF
cdr3_nt: TGTGCCAGCAGCCCCGGGCCTAGCAGGCCGAATGGGCAGTTCTTC

clone_size: few
d_call: TRBD1
j_call: TRBJ2-2
v_call: TRBV20-1
cdr3_aa: CSARQGGTGELFF
cdr3_nt: TGCAGTGCTCGACAGGGGGGCACCGGGGAGCTTTTTTTT

clone_size: -
d_call: -
j_call: TRBJ1-1
v_call: TRBV12-3/TRBV12-4
cdr3_aa: CASSSAGFLNTEAFF
cdr3_nt: TGTGCCAGCAGTTCCGCAGGCTTTCTGAACACTGAAGCTTTCTTT